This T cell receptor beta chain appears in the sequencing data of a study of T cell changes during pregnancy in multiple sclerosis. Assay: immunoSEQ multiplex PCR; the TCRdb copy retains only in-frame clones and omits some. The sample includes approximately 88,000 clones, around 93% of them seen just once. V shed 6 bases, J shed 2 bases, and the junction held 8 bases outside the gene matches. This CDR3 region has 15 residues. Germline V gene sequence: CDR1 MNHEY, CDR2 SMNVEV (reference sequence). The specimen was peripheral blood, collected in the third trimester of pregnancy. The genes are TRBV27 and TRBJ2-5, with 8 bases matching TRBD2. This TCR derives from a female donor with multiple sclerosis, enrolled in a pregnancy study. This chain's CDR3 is CASRRAGGRQETQYF. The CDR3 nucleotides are TGTGCCAGCAGGAGGGCTGGCGGGAGGCAAGAGACCCAGTACTTC.